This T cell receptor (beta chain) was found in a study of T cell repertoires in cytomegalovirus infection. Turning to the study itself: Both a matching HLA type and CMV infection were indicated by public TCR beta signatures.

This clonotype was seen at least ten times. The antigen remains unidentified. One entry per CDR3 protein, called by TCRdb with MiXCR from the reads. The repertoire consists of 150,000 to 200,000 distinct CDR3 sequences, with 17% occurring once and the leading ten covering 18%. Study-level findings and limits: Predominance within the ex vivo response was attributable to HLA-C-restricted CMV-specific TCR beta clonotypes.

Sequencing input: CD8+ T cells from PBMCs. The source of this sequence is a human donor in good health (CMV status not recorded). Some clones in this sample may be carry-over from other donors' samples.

CDR3 coding DNA: TGTGCCAGCACAATGATGGCGGGGTCCTACGAGCAGTACTTC. Translation: CASTMMAGSYEQYF. The V gene is TRBV28, the J gene TRBJ2-7, with D possibly being TRBD2 (6 bases). Trimming pared 7 bases from V and 1 base from J, leaving 14 bases between. The length of the CDR3 is 14 residues. Germline CDR1 is MDHEN and CDR2 is SYDVKM. The full variable domain, in which reference TRBV28 and TRBJ2-7 provide the parts outside the CDR3, is DVKVTQSSRYLVKRTGEKVFLECVQDMDHENMFWYRQDPGLGLRLIYFSYDVKMKEKGDIPEGYSVSREKKERFSLILESASTNQTSMYLCASTMMAGSYEQYFGPGTRLTVT.